This T cell receptor beta chain was obtained from a study of cytomegalovirus exposure and HLA in healthy donors. A word on this clone: The antigen is undetermined.

Regarding the study as a whole: For most TCR sequences rarity was the rule, although some public TCRs occurred in many donors. Earlier results showed most TCR beta V segments being productive about 87% or about 30% of the time.

PCR used 60 Vbeta primers and 13 Jbeta primers. Measured with immunoSEQ multiplex PCR; TCRdb has only the in-frame clones, and not every one. The data hold over 200,000 clones, with 70% to 85% observed a single time. The donors gave bone marrow, and they were healthy. V gave up 0 bases and J gave up 2 bases; unmatched junction bases: 9. This CDR3 spans 18 amino acids. CDR1 is WSHSY, CDR2 SAAADI, per germline. The receptor comes from a woman aged 55-75 years in good health and CMV-seropositive. The chain carries TRBV10-2 and TRBJ1-3; TRBD1 matches at 8 bases. Sequences were obtained from PBMCs. The CDR3 reads CASSESTGEGGPGNTIYF. CDR3 bases: TGCGCCAGCAGTGAGTCGACAGGGGAGGGCGGCCCTGGAAACACCATATATTTT.